The T cell receptor beta chain described here comes from a study of T cell responses to AZD1222 COVID-19 vaccine. General observations from the study: Spike-specific TCRs gained breadth and depth after people received two AZD1222 doses.

Details on this clone: The antigen is unknown. At one end the junction does not follow the germline gene, possibly because of a read error.

Sequenced by immunoSEQ multiplex PCR; TCRdb stores in-frame clones only, minus some. Here the sample spans about 160,000 clones, around 90% being singletons. The source is an adult in good health. The sample in question was peripheral blood, obtained on day 0 of MenACWY control vaccination.

CDR3 DNA sequence: TGTGCCAGCAGCTGGGCCCCCGGGGGGCCTAGCAATCAGCCCCAACATTTT. Translating it yields CASSWAPGGPSNQPQHF. The chain employs TRBV5-8 and TRBJ1-5; D might be TRBD1 (6 bases). From germline, CDR1 is SGHTS and CDR2 YDEGEE. The CDR3 totals 17 residues.